The clone carrying this T cell receptor (beta chain) occurred once. This specimen belongs to a study of blood T cell repertoires in COVID-19. Study at large: Italy, Spain and the United States were the sources of the convalescent and acute COVID-19 samples. Nucleic acid was either cDNA or gDNA, and it came from T cells, B-cell-depleted T cells, or PBMCs.

The V gene lost 6 bases and the J gene lost 2 bases, with 14 bases spanning the gap. CDR3 length equals 15 residues. Germline V gives CDR1 SNHLY, CDR2 FYNNEI. Clones were sequenced by immunoSEQ multiplex PCR, and TCRdb holds only the in-frame ones, with some missing. The sample lists about 88,000 clones; 89% were seen once. This sequence originates from a woman of 80 years or more with active COVID-19. The chain combines TRBV2 with TRBJ1-5; a weak D match, TRBD1 (5 bases). Sequenced: peripheral blood. As DNA, the CDR3 is TGTGCCAGCAGGCCCCGGGGGATCCGCAATCAGCCCCAGCATTTT. This codes for CASRPRGIRNQPQHF.